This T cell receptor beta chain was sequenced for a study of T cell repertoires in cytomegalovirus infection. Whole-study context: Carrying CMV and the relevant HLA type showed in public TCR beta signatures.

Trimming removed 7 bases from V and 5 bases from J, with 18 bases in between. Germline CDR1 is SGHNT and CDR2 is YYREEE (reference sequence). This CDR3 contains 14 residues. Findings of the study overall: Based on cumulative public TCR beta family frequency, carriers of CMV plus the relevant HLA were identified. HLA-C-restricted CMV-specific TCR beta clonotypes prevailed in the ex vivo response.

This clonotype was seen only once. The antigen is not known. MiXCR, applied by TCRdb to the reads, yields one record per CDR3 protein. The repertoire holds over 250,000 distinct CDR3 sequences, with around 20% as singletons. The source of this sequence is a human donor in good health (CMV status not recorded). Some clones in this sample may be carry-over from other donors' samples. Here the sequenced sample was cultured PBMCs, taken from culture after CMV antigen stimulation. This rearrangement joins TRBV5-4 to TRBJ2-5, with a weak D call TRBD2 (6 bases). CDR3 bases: TGTGCCAGCTTCAGGACGGGAGTGGAGGAGACCCAGTACTTC. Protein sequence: CASFRTGVEETQYF.